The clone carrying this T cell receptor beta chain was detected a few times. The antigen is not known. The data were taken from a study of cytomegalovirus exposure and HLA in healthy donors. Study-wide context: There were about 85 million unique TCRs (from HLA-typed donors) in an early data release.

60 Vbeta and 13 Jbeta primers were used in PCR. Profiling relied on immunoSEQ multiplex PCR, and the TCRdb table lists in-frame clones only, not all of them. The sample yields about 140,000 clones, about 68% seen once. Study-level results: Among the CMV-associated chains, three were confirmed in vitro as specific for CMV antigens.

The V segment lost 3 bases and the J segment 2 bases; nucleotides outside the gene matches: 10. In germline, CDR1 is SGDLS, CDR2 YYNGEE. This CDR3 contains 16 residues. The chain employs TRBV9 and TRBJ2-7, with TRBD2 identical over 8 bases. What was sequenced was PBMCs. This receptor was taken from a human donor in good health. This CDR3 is CASSARPGLGTYEQYF. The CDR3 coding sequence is TGTGCCAGCAGCGCGAGACCGGGACTAGGTACCTACGAGCAGTACTTC.